This T cell receptor (beta chain) was identified in a study of cytomegalovirus exposure and HLA in healthy donors. Study-wide results and limits: HLA alleles were associated with 17,000 or so TCR beta sequences in a later analysis at 0.05 false discovery rate. Later analysis found that TCR beta chains associated with HLA were more clonally expanded than other, equally common chains.

Points on this clone: What it binds is not known.

PCR was performed using 60 Vbeta and 13 Jbeta primers. Data came from immunoSEQ multiplex PCR; TCRdb stores just in-frame clones and leaves some out. This table has under 200,000 clones, around three quarters appearing once. This CDR3 has 14 amino acids. With 5 bases removed from V and 6 bases from J, the gap between germline ends came to 14 bases. Germline V gene data show CDR1 as MNHNY and CDR2 as SVGAGI (reference sequence). The sequencing input was PBMCs. The chain combines TRBV6-6 with TRBJ2-1, with D tentatively TRBD1 (6 bases). The receptor's source is a woman in her forties or fifties in good health and CMV-seropositive. CDR3 in amino acids: CASSPATGFNEQFF. In nucleotides, the CDR3 is TGTGCCAGCAGTCCCGCGACAGGTTTCAATGAGCAGTTCTTC.